This T cell receptor beta chain originates from a study of T cell responses to AZD1222 COVID-19 vaccine. Study-level results: Females outnumbered males among donors, who were mostly white British; clonal diversity was possibly underestimated. There were repertoire samples only from the period after the peak T cell response. Two AZD1222 administrations were followed by greater Spike-specific TCR breadth and depth.

The table came from immunoSEQ multiplex PCR; TCRdb's copy has only in-frame clones and leaves some out. This table has tens of thousands of clones, about 89% appearing once. The table lists this clone with a count of one. Its specificity is not known. Looked up from germline, CDR1 is LNHDA and CDR2 is SQIVND (reference sequence). V shed 3 bases and J shed 6 bases, with 9 bases lying between them. This CDR3 contains 13 residues. This clonotype originated in an adult in good health. Specimen: peripheral blood, collected on day 0 of AZD1222 vaccination. The gene calls are TRBV19 and TRBJ1-5; D is perhaps TRBD1 (5 bases). The CDR3 sequence is CASSIKGTQPQHF. The CDR3 nucleotides read TGTGCCAGTAGTATTAAAGGGACTCAGCCCCAGCATTTT.